This T cell receptor beta chain was obtained from a study of shared clonotypes between healthy human individuals. As for the study in general: For every donor, three CD4 naive, three CD4 memory, two CD8 naive and one CD8 memory plates were used. Study conclusions and caveats: Compared with memory subsets, naive subsets generally had larger estimated richness.

Concerning this clone itself: As yet, its antigen is unknown.

Recent vaccinations or acute infections were absent in the healthy HIV-negative adult donors. All of the donors resided in Nashville, Tennessee, and each was a Caucasian adult. V lost 4 bases, J lost 5 bases, and 16 bases lay in between. Germline CDR1 and CDR2: SGHNT and YYREEE (reference sequence). The CDR3 contains 14 residues. Data came from immunoSEQ multiplex PCR; TCRdb stores just in-frame clones and leaves some out. The sample gives fewer than 350,000 clones, roughly 87% of which show up once; around 15% is in the top ten. This TCR derives from a man aged 18-30 years in good health. The chain recombines TRBV5-4 with TRBJ2-7; D is perhaps TRBD1 or TRBD2 (6 bases each). Sequencing used memory CD8+ T cells sorted from blood. Subset indicated: CD45RO+ cells pooled with CCR7-negative TemRA cells. The CDR3 region is CASSQGGGEDEQYF. The CDR3 DNA sequence: TGTGCCAGCAGCCAAGGGGGAGGAGAGGACGAGCAGTACTTC.